This TCR beta chain comes out of a study of blood T cell repertoires in COVID-19. This clone showed up just once. Germline CDR1 is LNHDA and CDR2 is SQIVND (reference sequence). The CDR3 covers 16 residues. V shed 6 bases and J 5 bases; nucleotides not matched to a gene: 7. Sequenced by immunoSEQ multiplex PCR; TCRdb stores in-frame clones only, minus some. The sample yields fewer than 350,000 clones, around four fifths seen once. The chain recombines TRBV19 with TRBJ1-4, with TRBD1 matching over 12 bases. The receptor comes from a woman between 50 and 59 years old with active or convalescent COVID-19. The sequenced material came from peripheral blood. The CDR3 spells CASSTPGQGANEKLFF. The CDR3 DNA reads as TGTGCCAGTAGCACCCCGGGACAGGGGGCGAATGAAAAACTGTTTTTT.